This TCR beta chain was sequenced during a study of blood T cell repertoires in COVID-19. In the study overall: Whether acute or convalescent, the COVID-19 samples came from the United States, Italy and Spain. PBMCs, B-cell-depleted T cells, or T cells were the source of the cDNA or gDNA that made up the material.

As handled by the study authors: From reference gene primer amplification, estimates of nucleated cell counts were derived. Produced via immunoSEQ multiplex PCR; TCRdb's table is partial and in-frame only. V and J calls and clone size are those listed in that table; D and trimming were worked out from the DNA. The sample has approximately 190,000 clones, about 88% seen once. CDR3 length: 16 amino acids. V lost 2 bases to trimming and J lost 1 base; unmatched junction nucleotides: 4. CDR1 and CDR2 from the germline V gene are MDHEN and SYDVKM. The sequencing input was peripheral blood. The sequence derives from a man aged 70 or older with active or convalescent COVID-19. The chain combines TRBV28 with TRBJ2-7; 11 bases line up with TRBD2. The CDR3 loop is CASSLRGTSGSYEQYF. CDR3 DNA sequence: TGTGCCAGCAGTTTAAGGGGGACTAGCGGTTCCTACGAGCAGTACTTC. Looking up the rest from reference TRBV28 and TRBJ2-7 gives the full variable domain: DVKVTQSSRYLVKRTGEKVFLECVQDMDHENMFWYRQDPGLGLRLIYFSYDVKMKEKGDIPEGYSVSREKKERFSLILESASTNQTSMYLCASSLRGTSGSYEQYFGPGTRLTVT.